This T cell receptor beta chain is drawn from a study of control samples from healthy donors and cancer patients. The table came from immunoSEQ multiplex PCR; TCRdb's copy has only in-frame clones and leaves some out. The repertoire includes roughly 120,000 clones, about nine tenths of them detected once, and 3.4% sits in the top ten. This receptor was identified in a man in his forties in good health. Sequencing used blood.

CDR3 residues: CASSFRDTGGIEQYF. The CDR3 DNA sequence: TGTGCCAGCAGCTTCCGGGACACTGGGGGCATCGAGCAGTACTTC. This rearrangement joins TRBV6-5 to TRBJ2-7, with a possible D match to TRBD1 (6 bases). The germline V gene encodes CDR1 MNHEY and CDR2 SVGAGI. CDR3 length: 15 residues. With 6 bases removed from V and 6 bases from J, the gap between germline ends came to 21 bases.